This TCR beta chain emerged from a study of CD8 T cells in ankylosing spondylitis. Whole-study results and caveats: In the blood and synovial fluid of reactive arthritis, some motif variants had been previously reported. Reports say disease-linked clones showed up significantly more in matched ankylosing spondylitis synovial fluid.

In this sample, this clonotype turned up many times. Its matching antigen is unknown. TCRdb analysed the 5' RACE reads with MiXCR anew, one entry per CDR3 protein. The data contain about 140,000 distinct CDR3 sequences, roughly 8.4% of them seen just once; the ten biggest clones take up less than 7.5%. Sequencing was done on a sample of synovial fluid, either unsorted or a sorted T cell fraction (not recorded which). The clonotype was recovered from a male donor with ankylosing spondylitis.

As DNA, the CDR3 is TGTGCCAGCAGCTTAGCGGGAGCGTATGAGCAGTTCTTC. Protein product: CASSLAGAYEQFF. The rearrangement uses TRBV7-9 and TRBJ2-1, with a weak D call TRBD2 (5 bases). The CDR3 totals 13 residues. The V end lost 0 bases, the J end lost 8 bases, and 8 bases lay between the germline ends. From germline, CDR1 is SEHNR and CDR2 FQNEAQ (reference sequence).